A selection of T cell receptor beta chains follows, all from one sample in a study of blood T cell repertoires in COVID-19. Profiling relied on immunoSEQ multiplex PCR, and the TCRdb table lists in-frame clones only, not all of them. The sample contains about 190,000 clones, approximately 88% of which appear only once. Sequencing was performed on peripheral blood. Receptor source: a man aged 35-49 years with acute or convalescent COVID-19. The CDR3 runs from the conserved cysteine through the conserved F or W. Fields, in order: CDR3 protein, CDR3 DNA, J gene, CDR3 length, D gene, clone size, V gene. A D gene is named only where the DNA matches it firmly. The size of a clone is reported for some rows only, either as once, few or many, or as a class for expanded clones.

CDR3: CASSAPGTSGGNEQFF
DNA: TGTGCCAGCAGCGCACCCGGGACTAGCGGGGGCAATGAGCAGTTCTTC
J: TRBJ2-1
length: 16
D: TRBD2
size: .
V: TRBV9

CDR3: CASTRDISSYEQYF
DNA: TGTGCCAGCACCCGGGACATCAGCTCCTACGAGCAGTACTTC
J: TRBJ2-7
length: 14
D: .
size: .
V: TRBV3-1/TRBV3-2

CDR3: CASSPPHPGENSPLHF
DNA: TGTGCCAGCAGTCCCCCACACCCAGGGGAGAATTCACCCCTCCACTTT
J: TRBJ1-6
length: 16
D: .
size: .
V: TRBV28

CDR3: CATSLYQGGTEAFF
DNA: TGTGCCACCAGCTTATATCAGGGGGGCACTGAAGCTTTCTTT
J: TRBJ1-1
length: 14
D: TRBD1
size: .
V: TRBV15

CDR3: CASSKGTGLAGGRKEDTQYF
DNA: TGTGCCAGCAGCAAAGGTACGGGTCTAGCGGGGGGGCGAAAGGAAGATACGCAGTATTTT
J: TRBJ2-3
length: 20
D: .
size: .
V: TRBV21-1

CDR3: CASSLDLRGSSYEQYF
DNA: TGCGCCAGCAGCTTGGATTTGCGGGGGAGCTCCTACGAGCAGTACTTC
J: TRBJ2-7
length: 16
D: TRBD2
size: few
V: TRBV5-1

CDR3: CASSFSRGRSYEQYF
DNA: TGTGCCAGCAGCTTCTCCAGGGGGAGGTCCTACGAGCAGTACTTC
J: TRBJ2-7
length: 15
D: .
size: .
V: TRBV6-5

CDR3: CASSLRTGDSPLHF
DNA: TGTGCCAGCAGCTTAAGGACAGGGGACTCACCCCTCCACTTT
J: TRBJ1-6
length: 14
D: TRBD1
size: .
V: TRBV9

CDR3: CASSVGTMYNEQFF
DNA: TGTGCCAGCAGCGTCGGGACTATGTACAATGAGCAGTTCTTC
J: TRBJ2-1
length: 14
D: TRBD2
size: .
V: TRBV9

CDR3: CASSPGLAGGLGDTQYF
DNA: TGTGCCAGCAGCCCGGGACTAGCGGGGGGGCTGGGAGATACGCAGTATTTT
J: TRBJ2-3
length: 17
D: TRBD2
size: few
V: TRBV5-8

CDR3: CASSQYRGSTGELFF
DNA: TGTGCCAGCAGCCAATACAGGGGATCCACCGGGGAGCTGTTTTTT
J: TRBJ2-2
length: 15
D: TRBD1
size: once
V: TRBV7-8

CDR3: CASSPGQGGHYGYTF
DNA: TGTGCCAGCTCACCGGGACAGGGCGGACACTATGGCTACACCTTC
J: TRBJ1-2
length: 15
D: TRBD1
size: .
V: TRBV18

CDR3: CASTPWTGGYEQYF
DNA: TGTGCCAGCACCCCCTGGACAGGGGGCTACGAGCAGTACTTC
J: TRBJ2-7
length: 14
D: TRBD1
size: .
V: TRBV5-5

CDR3: CASSYSESYEQYF
DNA: TGTGCCAGCAGTTACTCAGAGTCCTACGAGCAGTACTTC
J: TRBJ2-7
length: 13
D: .
size: few
V: TRBV6-5

CDR3: CASSPLGGAGYTF
DNA: TGTGCCAGCTCACCACTCGGGGGGGCCGGCTACACCTTC
J: TRBJ1-2
length: 13
D: .
size: once
V: TRBV18

CDR3: CASSLPGQKVGF
DNA: TGTGCCAGCAGTTTACCGGGACAGAAGGTTGGCTTC
J: TRBJ2-7
length: 12
D: TRBD1
size: .
V: TRBV28

CDR3: CAWSLDRAYEQYF
DNA: TGTGCCTGGAGCCTCGACAGGGCTTACGAGCAGTACTTC
J: TRBJ2-7
length: 13
D: TRBD1
size: .
V: TRBV30

CDR3: CASSVGLVNTEAFF
DNA: TGTGCCAGCAGCGTAGGACTGGTGAACACTGAAGCTTTCTTT
J: TRBJ1-1
length: 14
D: .
size: .
V: TRBV9

CDR3: CASSPGPHNYGYTF
DNA: TGTGCCAGCTCACCAGGCCCGCATAACTATGGCTACACCTTC
J: TRBJ1-2
length: 14
D: .
size: .
V: TRBV18

CDR3: CASSLLGRGQDGYTF
DNA: TGCGCCAGCAGCTTGCTCGGTAGGGGGCAGGATGGCTACACCTTC
J: TRBJ1-2
length: 15
D: TRBD1
size: .
V: TRBV5-1

CDR3: CASSRGGLAGGQETQYF
DNA: TGTGCCAGCAGTCGTGGCGGACTAGCGGGGGGGCAAGAGACCCAGTACTTC
J: TRBJ2-5
length: 17
D: TRBD2
size: .
V: TRBV25-1

CDR3: CASSLQGTNEKLFF
DNA: TGCGCCAGCAGCCTACAGGGGACAAATGAAAAACTGTTTTTT
J: TRBJ1-4
length: 14
D: TRBD1
size: .
V: TRBV5-1

CDR3: CASSQADRVEAFF
DNA: TGCGCCAGCAGCCAGGCCGACAGGGTTGAAGCTTTCTTT
J: TRBJ1-1
length: 13
D: TRBD1
size: .
V: TRBV4-1

CDR3: CASSWTSGGFYNEQFF
DNA: TGCGCCAGCAGTTGGACTAGCGGGGGGTTCTACAATGAGCAGTTCTTC
J: TRBJ2-1
length: 16
D: TRBD2
size: .
V: TRBV5-1

CDR3: CASSGTGNEKLFF
DNA: TGTGCCAGCAGTGGGACAGGGAATGAAAAACTGTTTTTT
J: TRBJ1-4
length: 13
D: TRBD1
size: .
V: TRBV2

CDR3: CASSLRGAYNEQFF
DNA: TGTGCCAGCAGCTTACGGGGGGCATACAATGAGCAGTTCTTC
J: TRBJ2-1
length: 14
D: .
size: .
V: TRBV5-8

CDR3: CASSQDTSGGYNEQFF
DNA: TGCGCCAGCAGCCAAGACACTAGCGGGGGGTACAATGAGCAGTTCTTC
J: TRBJ2-1
length: 16
D: TRBD2
size: .
V: TRBV4-3

CDR3: CASSYAGGLEQFF
DNA: TGTGCCAGCAGTTACGCGGGGGGGCTTGAGCAGTTCTTC
J: TRBJ2-1
length: 13
D: TRBD2
size: .
V: TRBV6-2/TRBV6-3

CDR3: CASSLQGLNSPLHF
DNA: TGTGCCAGCAGCTTACAGGGACTTAATTCACCCCTCCACTTT
J: TRBJ1-6
length: 14
D: .
size: few
V: TRBV7-8

CDR3: CASSSTGFTGELFF
DNA: TGTGCCAGCAGCTCAACAGGGTTCACCGGGGAGCTGTTTTTT
J: TRBJ2-2
length: 14
D: .
size: .
V: TRBV11-3

CDR3: CASSHDRGRGYTF
DNA: TGTGCCAGCAGCCACGACAGGGGCCGTGGCTACACCTTC
J: TRBJ1-2
length: 13
D: TRBD1
size: .
V: TRBV5-4

CDR3: CASIRGGAYEQYF
DNA: TGTGCATCAATTCGTGGGGGCGCCTACGAGCAGTACTTC
J: TRBJ2-7
length: 13
D: .
size: .
V: TRBV6-5

CDR3: CAWSATDRGINGYTF
DNA: TGTGCCTGGAGTGCAACGGACAGGGGAATAAATGGCTACACCTTC
J: TRBJ1-2
length: 15
D: TRBD1
size: .
V: TRBV30

CDR3: CASSLAGSGGDRGTQYF
DNA: TGTGCCAGCAGCTTAGCCGGTAGCGGGGGGGACCGAGGGACCCAGTACTTC
J: TRBJ2-5
length: 17
D: TRBD2
size: .
V: TRBV7-9

CDR3: CASRASGRTDTQYF
DNA: TGTGCCAGCAGGGCTAGCGGACGCACAGATACGCAGTATTTT
J: TRBJ2-3
length: 14
D: TRBD2
size: .
V: TRBV27

CDR3: CASSYGQTYEQYF
DNA: TGTGCCAGCAGTTATGGACAGACCTACGAGCAGTACTTC
J: TRBJ2-7
length: 13
D: .
size: .
V: TRBV11-1

CDR3: CAWRRRGELYNEQFF
DNA: TGTGCCTGGAGGAGGCGGGGGGAACTCTACAATGAGCAGTTCTTC
J: TRBJ2-1
length: 15
D: TRBD2
size: .
V: TRBV30

CDR3: CASSELTLAGEEQYF
DNA: TGTGCCAGCAGTGAACTAACACTAGCGGGGGAGGAGCAGTATTTT
J: TRBJ2-3
length: 15
D: TRBD2
size: .
V: TRBV6-1

CDR3: CASSHREGVVNEKLFF
DNA: TGCGCCAGCAGCCATAGAGAAGGGGTCGTCAATGAAAAACTGTTTTTT
J: TRBJ1-4
length: 16
D: .
size: .
V: TRBV4-1

CDR3: CASSEGANQPQHF
DNA: TGTGCCAGCAGTGAGGGGGCAAATCAGCCCCAGCATTTT
J: TRBJ1-5
length: 13
D: .
size: .
V: TRBV2

CDR3: CASSRDRGGEQYF
DNA: TGTGCCAGCAGCAGGGACAGGGGAGGCGAGCAGTACTTC
J: TRBJ2-7
length: 13
D: TRBD1
size: .
V: TRBV7-9

CDR3: CASTEGLAGNGELFF
DNA: TGTGCCAGCACCGAGGGTCTAGCGGGAAACGGGGAGCTGTTTTTT
J: TRBJ2-2
length: 15
D: TRBD2
size: .
V: TRBV7-2

CDR3: CASSYGPTPNTEAFF
DNA: TGTGCCAGCAGTTACGGCCCCACACCTAACACTGAAGCTTTCTTT
J: TRBJ1-1
length: 15
D: .
size: .
V: TRBV6-5

CDR3: CASSFKAGDWNEQFF
DNA: TGCGCCAGCAGCTTCAAGGCGGGGGATTGGAATGAGCAGTTCTTC
J: TRBJ2-1
length: 15
D: TRBD2
size: .
V: TRBV5-1

CDR3: CASSAQGVGVGQPQHF
DNA: TGTGCCAGCAGTGCACAGGGGGTTGGGGTCGGTCAGCCCCAGCATTTT
J: TRBJ1-5
length: 16
D: TRBD1
size: .
V: TRBV6-2/TRBV6-3

CDR3: CAWSAKGDQPQHF
DNA: TGTGCCTGGAGTGCGAAGGGGGATCAGCCCCAGCATTTT
J: TRBJ1-5
length: 13
D: .
size: .
V: TRBV30

CDR3: CASSLDLRVSNYGYTF
DNA: TGTGCCAGCAGCTTAGATCTCAGGGTGTCTAACTATGGCTACACCTTC
J: TRBJ1-2
length: 16
D: .
size: .
V: TRBV11-2

CDR3: CASSLEARVGNNEQFF
DNA: TGTGCCAGCAGCTTGGAAGCCAGGGTGGGGAACAATGAGCAGTTCTTC
J: TRBJ2-1
length: 16
D: .
size: .
V: TRBV5-4

CDR3: CAITWTSGGTNTGELFF
DNA: TGTGCCATCACGTGGACTAGCGGGGGGACGAACACCGGGGAGCTGTTTTTT
J: TRBJ2-2
length: 17
D: TRBD2
size: .
V: TRBV10-3

CDR3: CASSLGGRPQHF
DNA: TGTGCCAGCAGCTTAGGAGGGCGGCCCCAGCATTTT
J: TRBJ1-5
length: 12
D: .
size: .
V: TRBV7-2

CDR3: CASASSRTGNEKLFF
DNA: TGTGCCAGCGCTTCGTCCAGGACAGGGAATGAAAAACTGTTTTTT
J: TRBJ1-4
length: 15
D: TRBD1
size: once
V: TRBV6-5

CDR3: CASSDRGWVTIYF
DNA: TGTGCCAGCAGTGACAGGGGGTGGGTCACCATATATTTT
J: TRBJ1-3
length: 13
D: TRBD1
size: .
V: TRBV6-1

CDR3: CASSAAPDISNQPQHF
DNA: TGTGCCAGCAGCGCCGCCCCAGACATTAGCAATCAGCCCCAGCATTTT
J: TRBJ1-5
length: 16
D: .
size: few
V: TRBV9

CDR3: CASSSAAYEQYF
DNA: TGCGCCAGCAGCTCCGCAGCCTACGAGCAGTACTTC
J: TRBJ2-7
length: 12
D: .
size: .
V: TRBV10-2

CDR3: CASSRTAPYEQYF
DNA: TGTGCCAGCAGTCGGACAGCCCCCTACGAGCAGTACTTC
J: TRBJ2-7
length: 13
D: .
size: .
V: TRBV12-3/TRBV12-4

CDR3: CASSGGTGTEHF
DNA: TGTGCCAGCAGTGGAGGGACAGGGACGGAACATTTT
J: TRBJ2-3
length: 12
D: TRBD1
size: .
V: TRBV25-1

CDR3: CASSSLGPGELFF
DNA: TGTGCCAGCAGCTCACTGGGGCCCGGGGAGCTGTTTTTT
J: TRBJ2-2
length: 13
D: .
size: .
V: TRBV5-6